This entry lists 18 T cell receptor beta chains sequenced from one sample in a study of blood T cell repertoires in COVID-19. The data were produced by immunoSEQ multiplex PCR, yet TCRdb's version contains in-frame clones alone and is incomplete. The sample has about 230,000 clones, approximately 82% seen once. The sample consisted of peripheral blood. Receptors were obtained from a woman between 65 and 79 years old with active or convalescent COVID-19.

The J gene is TRBJ2-5, the V gene TRBV5-1; 10 nucleotides match TRBD2. Germline V lookup: CDR1 SGHRS, CDR2 YFSETQ. The CDR3 has 15 residues. V dropped 4 bases and J dropped 2; count of bases not matched to a gene: 5. Written as DNA, the CDR3 is TGCGCCAGCAGCCTTCTGGGACTAGCGCAAGAGACCCAGTACTTC. This gives the protein CASSLLGLAQETQYF.

This clone has a handful of counts. The gene calls are TRBV4-3 and TRBJ2-1, with D perhaps matching TRBD1 (6 bases). Germline V CDR1 and CDR2: LGHNA, YSLEER. The V and J ends lost 6 bases and 10 bases respectively, with 28 bases between them. CDR3 size: 17 residues. The CDR3 region is CASSSLPGAQGTGEQFF. The CDR3 DNA follows: TGCGCCAGCAGTTCCCTCCCGGGTGCCCAGGGGACCGGAGAGCAGTTCTTC.

V usage is TRBV19 and J usage is TRBJ2-1, with D perhaps TRBD1 (5 bases). The CDR3 is 15 residues long. Trimming shortened V by 5 bases and J by 3 bases, and 14 bases separated the two germline ends. The germline V gene encodes CDR1 LNHDA and CDR2 SQIVND (reference sequence). CDR3 bases: TGTGCCAGTAGTGCTGGGGCAGGGTTCTACAATGAGCAGTTCTTC. It is translated as CASSAGAGFYNEQFF. Looking up the rest from reference TRBV19 and TRBJ2-1 gives the full variable domain: DGGITQSPKYLFRKEGQNVTLSCEQNLNHDAMYWYRQDPGQGLRLIYYSQIVNDFQKGDIAEGYSVSREKKESFPLTVTSAQKNPTAFYLCASSAGAGFYNEQFFGPGTRLTVL.

The J gene is TRBJ2-3, the V gene TRBV11-2; no clear D gene. The CDR3 consists of 13 residues. Trimming left V 3 bases short and J 6 bases short, with 10 bases between. CDR1 and CDR2 (germline): SGHAT, FQNNGV. CDR3 bases: TGTGCCAGCAGCTTCACGCAAGCCGATACGCAGTATTTT. Translating it yields CASSFTQADTQYF.

The chain is built from TRBV16 and TRBJ2-2; no definite D call. Germline V gene lookup returns CDR1 KGHSY and CDR2 FQNENV. The germline V and J ends were trimmed by 4 bases and 0 bases, with 9 bases remaining between them. The CDR3 has 15 residues. CDR3 sequence (DNA): TGTGCCAGCAGCCCCGGAACAGCGAACACCGGGGAGCTGTTTTTT. Translating it yields CASSPGTANTGELFF.

This clone has only a few counts. The chain recombines TRBV10-2 with TRBJ1-1; TRBD1 matches at 7 bases. J lost 0 bases, V lost 6 bases, and 10 bases had no gene match. The CDR3 totals 16 residues. Germline loops: CDR1 WSHSY, CDR2 SAAADI. The CDR3 here is CASRTGQASMNTEAFF. CDR3 in DNA: TGCGCCAGCAGGACCGGACAGGCGAGCATGAACACTGAAGCTTTCTTT.

The rearrangement uses TRBV5-1 and TRBJ2-1; weak D call: TRBD2 (5 bases). Trimming took off 4 bases at V and 1 base at J, with 12 bases between the two ends. Looked up from germline, CDR1 is SGHRS and CDR2 is YFSETQ. CDR3 length equals 15 residues. CDR3 nucleotides: TGCGCCAGCAGCCCTCTAGCTGATTCCTACAATGAGCAGTTCTTC. Translated: CASSPLADSYNEQFF. The whole variable domain, filled in from reference TRBV5-1 and TRBJ2-1, reads KAGVTQTPRYLIKTRGQQVTLSCSPISGHRSVSWYQQTPGQGLQFLFEYFSETQRNKGNFPGRFSGRQFSNSRSEMNVSTLELGDSALYLCASSPLADSYNEQFFGPGTRLTVL.

For the CDR3, the DNA is TGTGCCAGCAGCGAGGGGACAGGGGCCTGGGATGAGCAGTTCTTC. Translation gives CASSEGTGAWDEQFF. The V call is TRBV5-4, the J call TRBJ2-1; 10 nucleotides line up with TRBD1. Germline-derived CDR1 and CDR2 are SGHNT and YYREEE (reference sequence). V shed 4 bases and J 8 bases; nucleotides not matched to a gene: 9. There are 15 residues in the CDR3.

The CDR3, as DNA: TGTGCCAGCAGTCCGGGACAGGTCCCTACAACTAATGAAAAACTGTTTTTT. The encoded protein is CASSPGQVPTTNEKLFF. This chain connects TRBV6-6 to TRBJ1-4; 8 bases are shared with TRBD1. The germline gives CDR1 MNHNY, CDR2 SVGAGI (reference sequence). The V and J ends lost 5 bases and 0 bases, in that order; junction bases with no gene match: 8. The length of the CDR3 is 17 residues.

The V and J genes are TRBV19 and TRBJ2-1, with a tentative D call TRBD2 (6 bases). This CDR3 spans 15 amino acids. With 7 bases removed from V and 8 bases from J, the gap between germline ends came to 21 bases. Per germline, CDR1 LNHDA and CDR2 SQIVND (reference sequence). The CDR3 here is CASNYPGLEEHEQFF. CDR3 in DNA: TGTGCCAGTAACTATCCGGGACTTGAAGAGCATGAGCAGTTCTTC. The variable domain in full, completed from reference TRBV19 and TRBJ2-1, reads DGGITQSPKYLFRKEGQNVTLSCEQNLNHDAMYWYRQDPGQGLRLIYYSQIVNDFQKGDIAEGYSVSREKKESFPLTVTSAQKNPTAFYLCASNYPGLEEHEQFFGPGTRLTVL.

The chain recombines TRBV20-1 with TRBJ2-1, with 8 bases lining up with TRBD2. The CDR3 covers 16 residues. CDR1 is DFQATT and CDR2 is SNEGSKA in the germline V gene (reference sequence). The V segment lost 3 bases and the J segment 6 bases; nucleotides outside the gene matches: 13. The CDR3, as DNA: TGCAGTGCTAGTACGTACGGGGCGGGAGGAGGCAATGAGCAGTTCTTC. It codes for CSASTYGAGGGNEQFF.

The genes are TRBV3-1 (or the pseudogene TRBV3-2) and TRBJ2-7, with TRBD2 matching 11 bases. CDR1 and CDR2 (germline): LGHDT, YNNKEL (reference sequence). J lost 2 bases, V lost 3 bases, and 6 bases had no gene match. The CDR3 totals 16 residues. DNA of the CDR3: TGTGCCAGCAGCCAGATTACTAGCGGGGGAACCTACGAGCAGTACTTC. Protein product: CASSQITSGGTYEQYF.

The chain recombines TRBV7-2 with TRBJ1-2; D perhaps matches TRBD1 (6 bases). The CDR3 is 15 amino acids. Trimming stripped 5 bases from V and 5 bases from J, with 18 bases between. Germline V gene lookup returns CDR1 SGHTA and CDR2 FQGNSA. The CDR3: CASSAPDRQEYGYTF. DNA for the CDR3: TGTGCCAGCAGCGCACCGGATCGACAGGAATATGGCTACACCTTC.

V gene TRBV4-2 combines with J gene TRBJ1-2, with 7 bases lining up with TRBD1. The CDR3 is 18 amino acids. Germline V gene data show CDR1 as LGHNA and CDR2 as YNFKEQ. Trimming cost V 1 base and J 6 bases; bases outside gene matches: 17. Here the CDR3 reads CASSQVFRQGVSGDGYTF. The CDR3 DNA sequence: TGTGCCAGCAGCCAAGTTTTTAGACAGGGAGTATCGGGGGATGGCTACACCTTC.

The CDR3 DNA sequence: TGTGCCAGCAGCTTAGAAAGCGGGGGGAATTTAAAGACCCAGTACTTC. It encodes CASSLESGGNLKTQYF. The chain recombines TRBV7-2 with TRBJ2-5; 9 positions match TRBD2. V dropped 1 base and J dropped 6; count of bases not matched to a gene: 9. The CDR3 runs to 16 residues. In germline, CDR1 is SGHTA, CDR2 FQGNSA.

This clone was observed a single time. The chain joins TRBV5-4 to TRBJ1-1; tentatively, D is TRBD1 (6 bases). The CDR3 has 14 residues. The germline V gene encodes CDR1 SGHNT and CDR2 YYREEE (reference sequence). V was pared by 4 bases and J by 0 bases, with 10 bases between. The CDR3 coding sequence is TGTGCCAGCAGCGGCGGACAGTTGAACACTGAAGCTTTCTTT. Amino acid sequence: CASSGGQLNTEAFF.

This clone was observed a few times. This chain uses TRBV5-8 with TRBJ2-2; D might be TRBD2 (5 bases). V was shortened by 3 bases and J by 8 bases, with 11 bases between the two germline ends. The CDR3 has 13 residues. Germline CDR1 SGHTS, CDR2 YDEGEE. As DNA, the CDR3 is TGTGCCAGCAGCTGGAGGACCGGAGGGGAGCTGTTTTTT. Translating it yields CASSWRTGGELFF.

The V gene is TRBV9, the J gene TRBJ1-4, with D unresolved. This CDR3 has 14 residues. Germline loops: CDR1 SGDLS, CDR2 YYNGEE. Trimming pared 4 bases from V and 4 bases from J, leaving 11 bases between. CDR3 residues: CASSPRTDNEKLFF. The CDR3 DNA reads TGTGCCAGCAGCCCTAGGACTGATAATGAAAAACTGTTTTTT.